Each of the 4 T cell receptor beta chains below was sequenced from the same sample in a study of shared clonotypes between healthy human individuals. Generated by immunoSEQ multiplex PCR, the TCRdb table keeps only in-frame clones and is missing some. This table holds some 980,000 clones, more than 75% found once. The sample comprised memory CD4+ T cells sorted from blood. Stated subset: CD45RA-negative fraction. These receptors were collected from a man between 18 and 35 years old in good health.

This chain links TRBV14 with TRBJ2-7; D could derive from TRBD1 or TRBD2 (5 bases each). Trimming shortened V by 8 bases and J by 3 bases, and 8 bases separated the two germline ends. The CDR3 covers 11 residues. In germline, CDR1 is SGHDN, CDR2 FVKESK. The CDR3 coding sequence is TGTGCCAGCGGGGACGTCTACGAGCAGTACTTC. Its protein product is CASGDVYEQYF.

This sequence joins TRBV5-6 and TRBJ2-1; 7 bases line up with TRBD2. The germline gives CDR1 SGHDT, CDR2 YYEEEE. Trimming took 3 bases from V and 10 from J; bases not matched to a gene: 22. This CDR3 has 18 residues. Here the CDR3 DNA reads TGTGCCAGCAGCTGGGGAGGGAGGGCACTTACTACCAAACGGGAGCAGTTCTTC. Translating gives CASSWGGRALTTKREQFF.

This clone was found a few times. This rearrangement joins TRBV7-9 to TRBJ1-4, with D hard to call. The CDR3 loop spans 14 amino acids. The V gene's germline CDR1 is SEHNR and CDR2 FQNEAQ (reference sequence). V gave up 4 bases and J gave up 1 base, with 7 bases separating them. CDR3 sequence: CASSWSGTNEKLFF. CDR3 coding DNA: TGTGCCAGCAGCTGGAGCGGAACTAATGAAAAACTGTTTTTT.

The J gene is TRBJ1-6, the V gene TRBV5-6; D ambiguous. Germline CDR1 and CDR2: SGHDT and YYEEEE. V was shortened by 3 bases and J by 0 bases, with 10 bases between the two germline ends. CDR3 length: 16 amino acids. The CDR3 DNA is TGTGCCAGCAGCTCTGGACTGAGCTCCTATAATTCACCCCTCCACTTT. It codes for CASSSGLSSYNSPLHF. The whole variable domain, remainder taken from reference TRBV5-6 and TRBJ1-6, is DAGVTQSPTHLIKTRGQQVTLRCSPKSGHDTVSWYQQALGQGPQFIFQYYEEEERQRGNFPDRFSGHQFPNYSSELNVNALLLGDSALYLCASSSGLSSYNSPLHFGNGTRLTVT.